The rows below give T cell receptor beta chains drawn from one sample of a study of blood T cell repertoires in COVID-19. The table came from immunoSEQ multiplex PCR; TCRdb's copy has only in-frame clones and leaves some out. There are around 250,000 clones in the sample; roughly nine tenths occur only once, and approximately 6.2% lies in the top ten. What was sequenced was peripheral blood. Source of these receptors: a man aged 55 to 69 with acute or convalescent COVID-19. Both conserved end residues are part of each CDR3. The D gene is left open where the match is weak. Clone size, where shown, is once, few, many, or a class for clones that have expanded.

d_call	clone_size	v_call	j_call	cdr3_nt	cdr3_aa
-	-	TRBV4-1	TRBJ1-3	TGCGCCAGCAGCCAAGTCCCGAGGGGGTCCTCTGGAAACACCATATATTTT	CASSQVPRGSSGNTIYF
TRBD1	-	TRBV6-1	TRBJ1-2	TGTGCCAGCAGTGATGGGCAGGGGGAAGACGGCTACACCTTC	CASSDGQGEDGYTF
-	-	TRBV5-1	TRBJ2-5	TGCGCCAGCAGCCTACTAGACCGAGAGACCCAGTACTTC	CASSLLDRETQYF
TRBD1	-	TRBV6-6	TRBJ1-2	TGTGCCAGCAGCGTCCCGGGACAGGGGTTGTATGGCTACACCTTC	CASSVPGQGLYGYTF
TRBD2	-	TRBV28	TRBJ2-5	TGTGCCAGCAGATTAGCGGGAGTAGTGACCCAGTACTTC	CASRLAGVVTQYF
TRBD2	-	TRBV6-1	TRBJ2-1	TGTGCCAGCAGTGAACGGAGCGGGAGGGCCGGCTCCTACAATGAGCAGTTCTTC	CASSERSGRAGSYNEQFF
TRBD2	-	TRBV12-3/TRBV12-4	TRBJ2-3	TGTGCCAGCAGTTTATTGGGGACTACGGAGTATTTT	CASSLLGTTEYF
TRBD1	-	TRBV28	TRBJ1-1	TGTGCCAGCAGGTGGACAGGGGAAGCTTTCTTT	CASRWTGEAFF
-	-	TRBV9	TRBJ2-1	TGTGCCAGCAGCGTGGAACGGGAGAGCTCCTACAATGAGCAGTTCTTC	CASSVERESSYNEQFF
-	once	TRBV5-1	TRBJ1-2	TGCGCCAGCAGCTCTGACACCGACTATGGCTACACCTTC	CASSSDTDYGYTF
-	-	TRBV7-2	TRBJ1-1	TGTGCCAGCAGCTGGGGGGTCGCGAGGACTGAAGCTTTCTTT	CASSWGVARTEAFF
TRBD2	-	TRBV2	TRBJ2-3	TGTGCCAGCAGTGATAAACTAGCGGGCACAGATACGCAGTATTTT	CASSDKLAGTDTQYF
TRBD1	-	TRBV11-2	TRBJ2-7	TGTGCCAGCAGCTTACAGGGGGCGTACACCTACGAGCAGTACTTC	CASSLQGAYTYEQYF
-	-	TRBV28	TRBJ1-1	TGTGCCAGCAGACCCCGTAACCGACAACCTGAAGCTTTCTTT	CASRPRNRQPEAFF
-	-	TRBV27	TRBJ1-2	TGTGCCAGCAGTTTTGCCAGATCTAACTATGGCTACACCTTC	CASSFARSNYGYTF
TRBD2	-	TRBV7-3	TRBJ2-2	TGTGCCAGCAGCCCCTTAGCGGGAGGGGACGGGGAGCTGTTTTTT	CASSPLAGGDGELFF
-	-	TRBV9	TRBJ1-5	TGTGCCAGCAGCGTAGCAGGGGACAATCAGCCCCAGCATTTT	CASSVAGDNQPQHF
TRBD1	-	TRBV29-1	TRBJ2-7	TGCAGCGTTGCAATTTCCCAGGGGGCGTACGAGCAGTACTTC	CSVAISQGAYEQYF
-	-	TRBV14	TRBJ1-1	TGTGCCAGCAGCCAAGAGTCCTGGAGCAGCACTGAAGCTTTCTTT	CASSQESWSSTEAFF
TRBD1	-	TRBV10-3	TRBJ2-1	TGTGCCATCAGTGATGGACAGGCATACAATGAGCAGTTCTTC	CAISDGQAYNEQFF
TRBD2	-	TRBV30	TRBJ2-3	TGTGCCTGGTCCCAACTAGCGGGGGTAACAGATACGCAGTATTTT	CAWSQLAGVTDTQYF
-	-	TRBV5-1	TRBJ2-1	TGCGCCAGCAGCCTCCCTAGCTACAATGAGCAGTTCTTC	CASSLPSYNEQFF
-	-	TRBV7-9	TRBJ2-7	TGTGCCAGCAGCCCCCCCGGAGCGAGCAACGAGCAGTACTTC	CASSPPGASNEQYF
-	-	TRBV7-8	TRBJ2-7	TGTGCCAGCAGCTTGAGAGCGACAGGAGTAGGGTACTTC	CASSLRATGVGYF
TRBD1	-	TRBV20-1	TRBJ1-2	TGCAGTGCTAATGACAGGGTGCTCTATGGCTACACCTTC	CSANDRVLYGYTF
-	-	TRBV19	TRBJ2-7	TGTGCCAGTACCCGCCCGGGGGAAGAGCAGTACTTC	CASTRPGEEQYF
-	-	TRBV4-2	TRBJ2-1	TGTGCCAGCAGCCAAGACCTGGCGGGATCCTACAATGAGCAGTTCTTC	CASSQDLAGSYNEQFF
TRBD1	-	TRBV6-5	TRBJ1-4	TGTGCCAGCAGAGATGACAGGGGCGGGGAAAAACTGTTTTTT	CASRDDRGGEKLFF
-	-	TRBV3-1/TRBV3-2	TRBJ2-1	TGTGCCAGCAGCCAAGAAGTCGGGAGTAGCTCCTACAATGAGCAGTTCTTC	CASSQEVGSSSYNEQFF
-	-	TRBV5-1	TRBJ2-3	TGCGCCAGCAGCTTGTTCAGGGTAGGGAGCACAGATACGCAGTATTTT	CASSLFRVGSTDTQYF
-	-	TRBV11-3	TRBJ2-1	TGTGCCAGCAGCTCCGCGGGCGGGTCACTTCACAATGAGCAGCTCTTC	CASSSAGGSLHNEQLF
TRBD2	-	TRBV11-3	TRBJ2-5	TGTGCCAGCAGCTCCCGGACTAGCGGGTACCAAGAGACCCAGTACTTC	CASSSRTSGYQETQYF
-	-	TRBV15	TRBJ2-7	TGTGCCACCAGCAGAGCTCCCGGGACTCCTATAGAGCAGTACTTC	CATSRAPGTPIEQYF
-	few	TRBV5-1	TRBJ1-1	TGCGCCAGCAGTCGGGCGGGCATGAACACTGAAGCTTTCTTT	CASSRAGMNTEAFF
-	-	TRBV3-1/TRBV3-2	TRBJ1-6	TGTGCCAGCAGCCAAGCGGCGGCAAGACATAATTCACCCCTCCACTTT	CASSQAAARHNSPLHF
TRBD2	-	TRBV11-2	TRBJ2-3	TGTGCCAGCAGCTCCAGGGGAGCGGGAGGGACAGATACGCAGTATTTT	CASSSRGAGGTDTQYF
-	-	TRBV6-2/TRBV6-3	TRBJ1-4	TGTGCCAGCAGTAAACCGACTCCAACGGGACTGTTTTTT	CASSKPTPTGLFF
-	-	TRBV27	TRBJ2-7	TGTGCCAGCAGTTTAGCAGGACAGACCTACGAGCAGTACTTC	CASSLAGQTYEQYF
-	few	TRBV27	TRBJ1-5	TGTGCCAGCAGTTTCTCCAGGACAATCGATCCCCAGCATTTT	CASSFSRTIDPQHF
-	few	TRBV11-3	TRBJ1-3	TGTGCCAGCAGACGAAGGAGGGGTTCTGGAAACACCATATATTTT	CASRRRRGSGNTIYF
-	-	TRBV28	TRBJ2-5	TGTGCCAGCAGTTTTACAGGGAAGGACCAAGAGACCCAGTACTTC	CASSFTGKDQETQYF
TRBD2	-	TRBV2	TRBJ2-7	TGTGCCAGCAGTGTCGGCGGGAGGGTCTCCTACGAGCAGTACTTC	CASSVGGRVSYEQYF
-	-	TRBV15	TRBJ1-3	TGTGCCACCAGCAGAGAGGGCCGGACAGCTGGAAACACCATATATTTT	CATSREGRTAGNTIYF
-	-	TRBV27	TRBJ2-4	TGTGCCAGCAGTCCTAATCCGGCCAAAAACATTCAGTACTTC	CASSPNPAKNIQYF
TRBD1	-	TRBV27	TRBJ1-2	TGTGCCAGCAGTTCTTGGACAGGGGTCGGGGGCTACACCTTC	CASSSWTGVGGYTF
TRBD1	-	TRBV6-5	TRBJ1-2	TGTGCCAGCAGTCCAGGGGGCGGTCGGGCCTATGGCTACACCTTC	CASSPGGGRAYGYTF